Included here is one TCR beta chain sequence, with context. The CDR3 has 14 residues. Germline lookup yields CDR1 SGHRS and CDR2 YFSETQ. Trimming left V 0 bases short and J 0 bases short, with 4 bases between. The data were produced by immunoSEQ multiplex PCR, yet TCRdb's version contains in-frame clones alone and is incomplete. The table includes 25,000 to 35,000 clones, roughly two thirds detected once. All patients relapsed after autologous stem cell transplantation, and brentuximab vedotin exposure varied. The sample is drawn from a study of PD-1 blockade in classical Hodgkin lymphoma. The rearrangement joins TRBV5-1 to TRBJ1-3, with D uncertain. This clonotype was sampled from a human donor with classical Hodgkin lymphoma. Sequences were derived from peripheral blood mononuclear cells (PBMCs), sampled before the second cycle of nivolumab. The CDR3 region has the DNA TGCGCCAGCAGCTTGGGGAGCTCTGGAAACACCATATATTTT. The encoded protein is CASSLGSSGNTIYF.